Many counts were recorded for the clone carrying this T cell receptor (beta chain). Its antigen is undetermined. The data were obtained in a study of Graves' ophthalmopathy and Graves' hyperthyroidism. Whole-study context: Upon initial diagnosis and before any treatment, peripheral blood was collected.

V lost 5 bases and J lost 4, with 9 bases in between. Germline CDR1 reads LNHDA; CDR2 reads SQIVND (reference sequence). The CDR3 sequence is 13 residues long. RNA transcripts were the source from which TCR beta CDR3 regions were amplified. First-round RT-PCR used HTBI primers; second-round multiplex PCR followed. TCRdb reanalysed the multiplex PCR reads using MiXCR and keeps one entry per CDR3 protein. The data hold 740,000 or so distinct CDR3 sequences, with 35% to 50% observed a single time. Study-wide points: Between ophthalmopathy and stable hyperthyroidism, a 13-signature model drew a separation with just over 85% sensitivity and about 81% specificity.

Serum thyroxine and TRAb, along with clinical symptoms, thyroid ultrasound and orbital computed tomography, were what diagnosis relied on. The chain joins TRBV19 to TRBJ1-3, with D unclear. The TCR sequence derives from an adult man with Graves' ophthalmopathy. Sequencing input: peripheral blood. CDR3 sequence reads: CASSAKRGNTIYF. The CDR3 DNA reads TGTGCCAGTAGTGCGAAGAGGGGAAACACCATATATTTT.